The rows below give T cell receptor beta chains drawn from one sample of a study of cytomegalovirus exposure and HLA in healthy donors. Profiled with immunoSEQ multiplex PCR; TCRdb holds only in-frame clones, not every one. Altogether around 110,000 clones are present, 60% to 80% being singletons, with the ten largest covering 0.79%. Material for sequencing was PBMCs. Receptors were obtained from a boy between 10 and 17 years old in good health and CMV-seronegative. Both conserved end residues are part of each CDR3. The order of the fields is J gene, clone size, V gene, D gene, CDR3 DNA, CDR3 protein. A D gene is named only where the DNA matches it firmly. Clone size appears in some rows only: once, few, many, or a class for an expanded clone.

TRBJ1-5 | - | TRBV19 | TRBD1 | TGTGCCAGTAGTCCGCAGACAGGGTTGGATCAGCCCCAGCATTTT | CASSPQTGLDQPQHF
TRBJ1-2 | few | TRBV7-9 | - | TGTGCCAGCAGCTCCCGATCGGGCGGGGGAGGTGGCTACACCTTC | CASSSRSGGGGGYTF
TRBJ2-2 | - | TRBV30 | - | TGTGCCTGGATGAACGGGGGATCGAACACCGGGGAGCTGTTTTTT | CAWMNGGSNTGELFF
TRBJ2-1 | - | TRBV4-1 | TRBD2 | TGCGCCAGCAGCTCCCACGGACTAGCGAGACCTGAGCAGTTCTTC | CASSSHGLARPEQFF
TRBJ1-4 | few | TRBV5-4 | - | TGTGCCAGCAGCTCGCCGTACGGGGGTGAAAAACTGTTTTTT | CASSSPYGGEKLFF
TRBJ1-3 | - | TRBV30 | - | TGTGCCTGGAGTTCTCGGGGTTTAGGAAACACCATATATTTT | CAWSSRGLGNTIYF
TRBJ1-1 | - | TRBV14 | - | TGTGCCAGCAGCCAAGCCGGACGTCCGGGAGGAGCTTTCTTT | CASSQAGRPGGAFF
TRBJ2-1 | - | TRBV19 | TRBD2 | TGTGCCAGTAGTGAATTAGCGGGAGGGCCAGATGAGCAGTTCTTC | CASSELAGGPDEQFF
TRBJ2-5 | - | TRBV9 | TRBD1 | TGTGCCAGCAGCGTACAGGGGACAGGACAAGAGACCCAGTACTTC | CASSVQGTGQETQYF
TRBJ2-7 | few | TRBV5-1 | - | TGCGCCAGCAGCTTGTTACTTTCCTCCTACGAGCAGTACTTC | CASSLLLSSYEQYF
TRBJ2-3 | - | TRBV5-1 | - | TGCGCCAGCAGCATCGAGGAAGATACGCAGTATTTT | CASSIEEDTQYF
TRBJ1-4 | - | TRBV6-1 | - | TGTGCCAGCAGTGAAGGGACTCCTGACGTTAATGAAAAACTGTTTTTT | CASSEGTPDVNEKLFF
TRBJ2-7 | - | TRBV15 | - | TGTGCCACCAGCAGAGATAGGGGGACCTACGAGCAGTACTTC | CATSRDRGTYEQYF
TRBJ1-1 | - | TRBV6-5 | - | TGTGCCAGCAGTGTCGACGACCGGGGGGCTGAAGCTTTCTTT | CASSVDDRGAEAFF
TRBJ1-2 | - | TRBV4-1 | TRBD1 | TGCGCCAGCAGCCGAACAGGGGAGGCGTATGGCTACACCTTC | CASSRTGEAYGYTF
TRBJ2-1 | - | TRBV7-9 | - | TGTGCCAGCACTCCTGGGGTGGGCGGGATTAACAATGAGCAGTTCTTC | CASTPGVGGINNEQFF
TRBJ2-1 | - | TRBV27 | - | TGTGCCAGCAGTTTTAGTCCGTACAATGAGCAGTTCTTC | CASSFSPYNEQFF
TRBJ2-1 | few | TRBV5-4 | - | TGTGCCAGCAGCTCGAGAGGCGTGTTGGAGCAGTTCTTC | CASSSRGVLEQFF
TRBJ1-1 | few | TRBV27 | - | TGTGCCAGCAGTCTTCTAGGAGTCGGCACTGAAGCTTTCTTT | CASSLLGVGTEAFF
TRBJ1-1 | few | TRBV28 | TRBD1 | TGTGCCAGTACAGGGGGCAACATGAAGACTGAAGCTTTCTTT | CASTGGNMKTEAFF
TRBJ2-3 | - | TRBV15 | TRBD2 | TGTGCCACGCCGTTAGCGGGAGCCTGCACAGATACGCAGTATTTT | CATPLAGACTDTQYF
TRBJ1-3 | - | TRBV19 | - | TGTGCCAGCACGGACATCTCTGGAAACACCATATATTTT | CASTDISGNTIYF
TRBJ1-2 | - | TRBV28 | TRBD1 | TGTGCCACCGGAGGACAGGGGAGTTTCTATGGCTACACCTTC | CATGGQGSFYGYTF
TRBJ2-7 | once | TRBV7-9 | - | TGTGCCAGCAGCTTAGGCTTGGGGGGGGCAGGCGAGCAGTACTTC | CASSLGLGGAGEQYF
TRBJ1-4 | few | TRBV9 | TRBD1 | TGTGCCAGCAGCGCCCGGACAGGGACTAATGAAAAACTGTTTTTT | CASSARTGTNEKLFF
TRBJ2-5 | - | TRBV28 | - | TGTGCCAGCAGTCCCGAGTGGTACCAAGAGACCCAGTACTTC | CASSPEWYQETQYF
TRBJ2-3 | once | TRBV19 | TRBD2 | TGTGCCAGTAGTTGGGGCGGGGGTCGCACAGATACGCAGTATTTT | CASSWGGGRTDTQYF
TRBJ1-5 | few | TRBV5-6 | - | TGTGCCAGCAGCTTCGGGAGCCAGCCCCAGCATTTT | CASSFGSQPQHF
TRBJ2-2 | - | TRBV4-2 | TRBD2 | TGTGCCAGCAGCCGACTAGCGGGGGGGGACACCGGGGAGCTGTTTTTT | CASSRLAGGDTGELFF
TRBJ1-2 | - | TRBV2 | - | TGTGCCAGCAGTGCCGAGGTGGCGGGTCTCTATGGCTACACCTTC | CASSAEVAGLYGYTF
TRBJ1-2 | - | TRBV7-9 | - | TGTGCCAGCAGCTTGAACGAGGGCGGGTATGGCTACACCTTC | CASSLNEGGYGYTF
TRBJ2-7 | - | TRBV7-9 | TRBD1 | TGTGCCAGCAGCTTACTGGGACAGGGGGCGATAGGGCTTAGCGAGCAGTACTTC | CASSLLGQGAIGLSEQYF
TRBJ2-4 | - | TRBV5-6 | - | TGTGCCAGCAGCGCACCAGGGGCCAAAAACATTCAGTACTTC | CASSAPGAKNIQYF
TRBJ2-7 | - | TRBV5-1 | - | TGCGCCAGCAGCTCGGAGGAGGGCTACGAGCAGTACTTC | CASSSEEGYEQYF
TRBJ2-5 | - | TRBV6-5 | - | TGTGCCAGCAGTTACTCTGTGACAGGTGGAGAGACCCAGTACTTC | CASSYSVTGGETQYF
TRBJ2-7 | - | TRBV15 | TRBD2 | TGTGCCACCAGCAGAGATAGTCAAGCGGGACGTTACGAGCAGTACTTC | CATSRDSQAGRYEQYF
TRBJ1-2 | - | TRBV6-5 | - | TGTGCCAGCAGTTACTCCCCGGGGGAGGGCTACACCTTC | CASSYSPGEGYTF
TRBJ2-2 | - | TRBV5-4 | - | TGTGCCAGCAGAACGACAGCCTCGTCAGAGCTGTTTTTT | CASRTTASSELFF
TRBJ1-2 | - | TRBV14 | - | TGTGCCAGCAGCCAAGGGGGCACCTACTATGGCTACACCTTC | CASSQGGTYYGYTF
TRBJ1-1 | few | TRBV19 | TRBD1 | TGTGCCAGTACTACGACAGGGCTAGGGACTGAAGCTTTCTTT | CASTTTGLGTEAFF
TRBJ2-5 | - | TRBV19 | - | TGTGCCAGTAGTATAGTCGTCAGTAAAGAGACCCAGTACTTC | CASSIVVSKETQYF
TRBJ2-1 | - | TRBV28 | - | TGTGCCAGCAGTTTGGCCGGACTTACAATGAAGCAGTTCTTC | CASSLAGLTMKQFF
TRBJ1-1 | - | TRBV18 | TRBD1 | TGTGCCAGCTCACCACCGACAGGGAATCGAGATACTGAAGCTTTCTTT | CASSPPTGNRDTEAFF
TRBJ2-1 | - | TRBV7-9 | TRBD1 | TGTGCCAGCAATGGACAGGGCCTAAATGAGCAGTTCTTC | CASNGQGLNEQFF
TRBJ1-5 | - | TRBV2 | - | TGTGCCAGCAGTGGGGACCGCGGGGGAGATCAGCCCCAGCATTTT | CASSGDRGGDQPQHF
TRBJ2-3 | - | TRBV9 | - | TGTGCCAGCAGCGTAGGGAGCGATACGCAGTATTTT | CASSVGSDTQYF
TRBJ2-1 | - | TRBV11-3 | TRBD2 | TGTGCCAGCAGCTTAGCGGGAGGGCCCTACAATGAGCAGTTCTTC | CASSLAGGPYNEQFF
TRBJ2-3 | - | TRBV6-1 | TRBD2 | TGTGCCAGCAAGCCAGCGGGGAGCACAGATACGCAGTATTTT | CASKPAGSTDTQYF
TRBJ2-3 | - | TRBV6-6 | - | TGTGCCAGCACCATCCCGGGGTCAGATACGCAGTATTTT | CASTIPGSDTQYF
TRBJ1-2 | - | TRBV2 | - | TGTGCCAGCCAGGACAGAAACTATGGCTACACCTTC | CASQDRNYGYTF
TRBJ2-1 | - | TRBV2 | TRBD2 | TGTGCCACCCGACTAGCGGAGGTGGAGTTCTTC | CATRLAEVEFF